The clone carrying this T cell receptor (beta chain) was detected only once. The CDR3 contains 14 residues. In germline, CDR1 is MNHNY, CDR2 SVGAGI (reference sequence). The V end was cut by 8 bases, the J end by 6 bases, with 19 bases between. This sample was taken from a study of technical replicates of blood from a handful of donors. The data were produced by immunoSEQ multiplex PCR, yet TCRdb's version contains in-frame clones alone and is incomplete. The sample has 62,000 or so clones, around 90% seen once; the top ten hold 5% to 6.5%. The receptor was isolated from a human donor in good health. Some clones in this sample may be carry-over from other donors' samples. The V gene is TRBV6-6, the J gene TRBJ1-2, with TRBD1 as a possible D gene (6 bases). The sample was PBMCs. The DNA of the CDR3 is TGTGCCAGCCTTTTGGACAGCTTAACGCATGGCTACACCTTC. Its translation is CASLLDSLTHGYTF.